The 6 T cell receptor beta chains below come from one sample, sequenced in a study of blood T cells in healthy people across ages. A sample-barcoded 5' primer and a J-beta primer mix were used in a second PCR of about 7 to 12 cycles. One entry per CDR3 protein results from TCRdb running MiXCR on the 5' RACE reads. The table records fewer than 750,000 distinct CDR3 sequences, 45% to 55% of them present only once. Material for sequencing was blood. These receptors all come from a man of 80 years or more in good health.

This clonotype has a handful of counts. The chain employs TRBV27 and TRBJ2-1; D tentatively fits TRBD1 or TRBD2 (5 bases each). The germline V and J ends were trimmed by 3 bases and 9 bases, with 27 bases remaining between them. This CDR3 has 18 residues. CDR1 and CDR2 from the germline V gene are MNHEY and SMNVEV (reference sequence). CDR3 loop: CASSLWWGSELGSSEQFF. As DNA, the CDR3 is TGTGCCAGCAGTTTGTGGTGGGGCAGCGAACTAGGATCCAGTGAGCAGTTCTTC.

The chain couples TRBV10-3 to TRBJ1-2; no clear D gene. The V gene lost 0 bases and the J gene lost 1 base, with 6 bases spanning the gap. The CDR3 totals 14 residues. CDR1 and CDR2 from the germline V gene are ENHRY and SYGVKD. The CDR3 loop is CAISESSDNYGYTF. The CDR3 DNA reads as TGTGCCATCAGTGAGTCCAGCGATAACTATGGCTACACCTTC.

This clonotype was seen a handful of times. This chain uses TRBV7-2 with TRBJ1-2, with 7 bases identical to TRBD1. After removal of 5 bases from V and 5 bases from J, the junction contained 8 bases not matched to a gene. CDR1 and CDR2 (germline): SGHTA, FQGNSA. CDR3 length: 14 amino acids. The CDR3 protein is CASSVGTDDYGYTF. The CDR3 DNA follows: TGTGCCAGCAGCGTTGGGACAGATGATTATGGCTACACCTTC.

This clonotype was counted only a few times. The J gene is TRBJ2-1, the V gene TRBV20-1; 8 bases fit TRBD1. Germline V gene lookup returns CDR1 DFQATT and CDR2 SNEGSKA (reference sequence). The CDR3 runs to 15 residues. V was clipped by 5 bases and J by 8 bases; unmatched bases: 14. The CDR3 bases are TGCAGTGCTCCCCCCTGGACAGGGCCAAGGGATGAGCAGTTCTTC. It encodes CSAPPWTGPRDEQFF.

The chain recombines TRBV20-1 with TRBJ2-1, with 9 bases that match TRBD2. The CDR3 is 16 amino acids. V lost 1 base, J lost 1 base, and 5 bases stayed unmatched. CDR1 is DFQATT, CDR2 SNEGSKA, per germline (reference sequence). The CDR3 here is CSARVAGGASYNEQFF. The CDR3 DNA sequence: TGCAGTGCTAGAGTTGCGGGAGGGGCGTCCTACAATGAGCAGTTCTTC.

This clonotype was observed a handful of times. The V and J genes are TRBV12-3 or TRBV12-4 and TRBJ2-7, with D maybe TRBD1 (5 bases). CDR3 length equals 14 residues. V lost 3 bases to trimming and J lost 1 base, with 10 bases between them. This CDR3 is CASSFSDTSYEQYF. CDR3 in DNA: TGTGCCAGCAGTTTCTCGGACACTTCCTACGAGCAGTACTTC.